These T cell receptor beta chains were read from a single sample in a study of blood T cell repertoires in COVID-19. Only in-frame clones appear in the TCRdb table, and some are missing; sequencing was by immunoSEQ multiplex PCR. The sample lists over 100,000 clones, around 89% occurring once. The material sequenced was peripheral blood. The receptors were gathered from a man aged 60 to 69 with COVID-19, enrolled during active disease. Both conserved end residues are part of each CDR3. The order of the fields is D gene, V gene, clone size, J gene, CDR3 protein, CDR3 DNA. A D gene is named only where the DNA matches it firmly. Expanded clones get a size class; other rows say once, few or many, or leave the size out.

>.|TRBV5-6|once|TRBJ1-3
CAAGTLSGNTIYF
TGTGCCGCGGGGACGCTCTCTGGAAACACCATATATTTT
>TRBD1|TRBV6-2/TRBV6-3|.|TRBJ1-3
CASSYSSGTGGPFSGNTIYF
TGTGCCAGCAGTTACTCGAGTGGGACAGGGGGACCTTTCTCTGGAAACACCATATATTTT
>.|TRBV7-9|.|TRBJ2-5
CASSLLARETQYF
TGTGCCAGCAGCTTGCTAGCTCGAGAGACCCAGTACTTC
>.|TRBV5-1|.|TRBJ2-2
CASSLAVGGTGELFF
TGCGCCAGCAGCTTGGCCGTGGGGGGCACCGGGGAGCTGTTTTTT
>.|TRBV11-3|few|TRBJ1-5
CASSLYGQLDNQPQHF
TGTGCCAGCAGCTTATACGGACAGTTGGACAATCAGCCCCAGCATTTT
>.|TRBV5-1|.|TRBJ1-2
CASSLDTENYGYTF
TGCGCCAGCAGCTTGGATACAGAAAACTATGGCTACACCTTC
>TRBD1|TRBV5-1|.|TRBJ1-3
CASSLTGVGNTIYF
TGCGCCAGCAGCTTAACAGGGGTCGGAAACACCATATATTTT
>TRBD2|TRBV19|.|TRBJ2-7
CASSKTGTSGGTSYEQYF
TGTGCCAGTAGTAAAACCGGGACTAGCGGGGGGACTTCCTACGAGCAGTACTTC
>TRBD2|TRBV29-1|.|TRBJ2-1
CSARREGEQFF
TGCAGCGCCCGCCGGGAGGGCGAGCAGTTCTTC
>TRBD1|TRBV19|.|TRBJ1-3
CASSIARTGGSGNTIYF
TGTGCCAGTAGTATAGCCAGGACAGGAGGCTCTGGAAACACCATATATTTT